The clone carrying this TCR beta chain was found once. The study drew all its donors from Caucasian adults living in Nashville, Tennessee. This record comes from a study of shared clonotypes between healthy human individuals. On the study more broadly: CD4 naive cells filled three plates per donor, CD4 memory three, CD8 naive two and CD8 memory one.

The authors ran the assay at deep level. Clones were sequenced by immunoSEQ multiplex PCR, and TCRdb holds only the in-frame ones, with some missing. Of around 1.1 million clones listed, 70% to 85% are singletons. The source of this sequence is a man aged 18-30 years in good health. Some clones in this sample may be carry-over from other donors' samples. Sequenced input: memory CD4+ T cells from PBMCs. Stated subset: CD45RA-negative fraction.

CDR3 coding DNA: TGTGCCAGTAGTTTCGGGGGGGAGTTCACCCCTGGCTACACCTTC. The encoded protein is CASSFGGEFTPGYTF. The chain joins TRBV19 to TRBJ1-2; D is perhaps TRBD1 (5 bases). There are 15 residues in the CDR3. V lost 5 bases to trimming and J lost 7 bases, with 20 bases between them. Germline CDR1 LNHDA, CDR2 SQIVND (reference sequence).